Below, 12 T cell receptor beta chains from the same sample are listed, as sequenced in a study of regulatory T cells in long-lasting Graves disease. Relying on iRepertoire HTBI primers and Arm-PCR of CDR3 regions, the team built TCR beta libraries. TCRdb called the multiplex PCR reads again in MiXCR, with one record for every CDR3 protein. The table has some 560,000 distinct CDR3 sequences, roughly 15% seen once; the top ten hold around 25%. Regarding time point: newly diagnosed GD, antithyroid drugs for less than 3 months. Following extraction of RNA from PBMCs, that RNA was used to make the TCR library. The same data also contributed to another study, on T cells in Graves' hyperthyroidism and ophthalmopathy.

This specimen consisted of peripheral blood mononuclear cells (PBMCs), obtained at new diagnosis, from a patient treated with antithyroid drugs. All receptors come from a woman aged 35-65 years with Graves disease.

This clonotype was seen repeatedly, ten times or more. The chain carries TRBV6-1 and TRBJ2-3; the D is unclear. CDR1 and CDR2 from the germline V gene are MNHNS and SASEGT. Trimming left V 0 bases short and J 3 bases short, with 7 bases between. CDR3 length: 14 residues. The CDR3 bases are TGTGCCAGCAGTGAAGCGCTCGCGACAGATACGCAGTATTTT. Its translation is CASSEALATDTQYF.

This clonotype was recorded at least ten times. V gene TRBV6-2 or TRBV6-3 combines with J gene TRBJ2-5; D possibly corresponds to TRBD1 (5 bases). Germline lookup yields CDR1 MNHEY and CDR2 SVGEGT. Trimming removed 4 bases from V and 0 bases from J, with 9 bases in between. The CDR3 totals 14 residues. CDR3 in DNA: TGTGCCAGCAGTTTGGGGCAGGACCAAGAGACCCAGTACTTC. It specifies CASSLGQDQETQYF.

In this sample, this clonotype turned up a few times. The chain combines TRBV6-4 with TRBJ1-3, with D possibly TRBD1 on 5 matching bases. Germline CDR1 and CDR2: MRHNA and SNTAGT. The CDR3 has 15 residues. Trimming stripped 5 bases from V and 7 bases from J, with 18 bases between. As DNA, the CDR3 is TGTGCCAGCAGTTACGGGGGAAATGTAGGGAACACCATATATTTT. Protein: CASSYGGNVGNTIYF.

This clonotype was counted only a few times. V gene TRBV24-1 combines with J gene TRBJ1-5; D ambiguous. Per the germline V gene, CDR1 is KGHDR and CDR2 is SFDVKD. The germline V and J ends were trimmed by 2 bases and 4 bases, with 11 bases remaining between them. This CDR3 region has 15 residues. CDR3 residues: CATSDSVGNNQPQHF. The CDR3 DNA follows: TGTGCCACCAGTGATTCGGTCGGCAATAATCAGCCCCAGCATTTT.

There are many counts of this clonotype. The chain couples TRBV11-2 to TRBJ2-7; the match to TRBD1 covers 7 bases. Germline V gene lookup returns CDR1 SGHAT and CDR2 FQNNGV. Trimming removed 5 bases from V and 0 bases from J; junction bases left unmatched: 7. CDR3 length equals 15 residues. The CDR3 DNA follows: TGTGCCAGCAGCCGTAGCAGGGGGTTCTCCTACGAGCAGTACTTC. This codes for CASSRSRGFSYEQYF.

This clonotype was seen a single time. The V gene is TRBV19, the J gene TRBJ1-1; D remains ambiguous. The CDR3 totals 11 residues. The V end lost 10 bases, the J end lost 6 bases, and 12 bases lay between the germline ends. Germline values: CDR1 LNHDA, CDR2 SQIVND (reference sequence). In DNA, the CDR3 is TGTGCCATTCCCCCGGGGTCTGAAGCTTTCTTT. It translates to CAIPPGSEAFF.

The chain employs TRBV28 and TRBJ1-3, with D hard to call. Trimming took 8 bases from V and 0 from J, leaving 8 bases between them. The germline gives CDR1 MDHEN, CDR2 SYDVKM. The CDR3 length is 13 residues. CDR3 nucleotide sequence: TGTGCCAGCTGGGCGGGCTCTGGAAACACCATATATTTT. Translated: CASWAGSGNTIYF.

This clonotype was observed a handful of times. The V call is TRBV15, the J call TRBJ1-1; unclear D gene. The CDR3 is 13 residues long. The V end was cut by 3 bases, the J end by 9 bases, with 14 bases between. Germline lookup yields CDR1 LNHNV and CDR2 YYDKDF (reference sequence). The CDR3 sequence: CATSSSEGNQAFF. Written as DNA, the CDR3 is TGTGCCACCAGCAGTTCGGAGGGCAACCAAGCTTTCTTT.

Points on this clonotype: A much larger clone differs by one base, so this may be a read error. The chain is built from TRBV20-1 and TRBJ2-7; 9 bases are shared with TRBD1. The CDR3 totals 16 residues. Germline V gives CDR1 DFQATT, CDR2 SNEGSKA (reference sequence). V was pared by 6 bases and J by 7 bases, with 19 bases of the junction left unmatched. The CDR3, as DNA: TGCAGTGCCCCCAGAGCGCGGGACAGGGCATACAATGAGCAGTACTTC. Translation: CSAPRARDRAYNEQYF.

A word on this clonotype: An end of the junction differs from the germline gene, which may be a read error. This chain connects TRBV11-2 to TRBJ2-2; 7 nucleotides align to TRBD2. The CDR3 extends over 12 amino acids. The germline gives CDR1 SGHAT, CDR2 FQNNGV. The CDR3 DNA follows: TGTGCCAGCAGCCAGGCCCGCGGGGGGCTGTTTTTT. Amino acid sequence: CASSQARGGLFF.

The chain uses TRBV3-1 and TRBJ2-2; D remains ambiguous. There are 15 residues in the CDR3. The germline V gene has CDR1 LGHDT and CDR2 YNNKEL (reference sequence). Deletions cut 4 bases from V and 4 bases from J, with 13 bases between. The CDR3, as DNA: TGTGCCAGCAGCCCTTGGGAAGGCCGCACCGGGGAGCTGTTTTTT. It translates to CASSPWEGRTGELFF.

The table lists this clonotype with a few counts. V and J are TRBV10-3 and TRBJ2-3; D may be TRBD2 (6 bases). The CDR3 extends over 13 amino acids. The V end was cut by 10 bases, the J end by 4 bases, with 15 bases between. Looked up from germline, CDR1 is ENHRY and CDR2 is SYGVKD. This CDR3 reads CATQGTLPDTQYF. Here the CDR3 DNA reads TGTGCCACCCAAGGGACTCTCCCAGATACGCAGTATTTT.